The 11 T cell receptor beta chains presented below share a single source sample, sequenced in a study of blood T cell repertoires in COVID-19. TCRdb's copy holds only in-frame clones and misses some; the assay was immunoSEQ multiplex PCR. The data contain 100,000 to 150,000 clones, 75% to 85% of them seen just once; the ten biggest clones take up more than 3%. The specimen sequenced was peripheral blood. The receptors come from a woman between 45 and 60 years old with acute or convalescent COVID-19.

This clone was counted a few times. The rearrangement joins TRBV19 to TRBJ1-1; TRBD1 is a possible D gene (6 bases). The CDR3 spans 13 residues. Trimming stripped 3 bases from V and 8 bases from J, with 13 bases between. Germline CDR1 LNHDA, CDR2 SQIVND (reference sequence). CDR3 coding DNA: TGTGCCAGTAGTATCACCTACGGGACAGAAGCTTTCTTT. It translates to CASSITYGTEAFF.

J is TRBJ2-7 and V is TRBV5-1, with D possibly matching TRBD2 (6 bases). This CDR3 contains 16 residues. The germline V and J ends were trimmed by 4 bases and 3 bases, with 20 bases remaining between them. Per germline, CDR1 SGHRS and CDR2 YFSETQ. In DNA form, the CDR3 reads TGCGCCAGCAGCCAAAATAATGCGGGACGACGCTACGAGCAGTACTTC. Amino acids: CASSQNNAGRRYEQYF.

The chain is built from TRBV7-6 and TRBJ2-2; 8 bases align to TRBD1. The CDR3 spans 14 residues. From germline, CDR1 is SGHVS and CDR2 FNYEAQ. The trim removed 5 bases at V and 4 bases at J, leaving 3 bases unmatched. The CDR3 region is CASSTDRGTGELFF. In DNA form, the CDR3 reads TGTGCCAGCAGCACAGACAGGGGCACCGGGGAGCTGTTTTTT.

CDR3 in DNA: TGTGCCAGCAGTTTTCCCTTAGTAGCGACATTAGGGGGTACTAACTATGGCTACACCTTC. Translation: CASSFPLVATLGGTNYGYTF. The V and J genes are TRBV28 and TRBJ1-2, with D possibly TRBD1 on 6 matching bases. V gave up 3 bases and J gave up 0 bases, with 26 bases separating them. This CDR3 comprises 20 residues. Germline lookup yields CDR1 MDHEN and CDR2 SYDVKM.

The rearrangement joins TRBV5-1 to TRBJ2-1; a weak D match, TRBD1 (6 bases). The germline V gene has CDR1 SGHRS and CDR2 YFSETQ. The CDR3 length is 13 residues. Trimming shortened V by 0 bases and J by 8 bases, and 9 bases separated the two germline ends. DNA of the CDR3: TGCGCCAGCAGCTTGGGGGACACCTATGAGCAGTTCTTC. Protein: CASSLGDTYEQFF.

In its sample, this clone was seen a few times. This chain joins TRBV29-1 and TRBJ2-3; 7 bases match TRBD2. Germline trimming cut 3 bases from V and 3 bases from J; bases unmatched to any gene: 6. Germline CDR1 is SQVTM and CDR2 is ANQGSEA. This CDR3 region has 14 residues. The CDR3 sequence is CSVEGTTGTDTQYF. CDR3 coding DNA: TGCAGCGTTGAGGGGACTACCGGAACAGATACGCAGTATTTT.

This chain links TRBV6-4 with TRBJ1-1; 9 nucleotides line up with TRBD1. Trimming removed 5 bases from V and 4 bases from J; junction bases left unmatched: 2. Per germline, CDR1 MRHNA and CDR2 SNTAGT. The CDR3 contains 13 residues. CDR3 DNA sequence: TGTGCCAGCAGTAGGACAGGGGTCACTGAAGCTTTCTTT. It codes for CASSRTGVTEAFF.

CDR3 sequence reads: CASSHVQREGTQYF. CDR3 bases: TGTGCCAGTAGCCATGTGCAGAGGGAAGGGACGCAGTATTTT. The V and J genes are TRBV19 and TRBJ2-3; weak D call: TRBD2 (5 bases). This CDR3 spans 14 amino acids. V lost 6 bases to trimming and J lost 9 bases, with 19 bases between them. Germline V gene data show CDR1 as LNHDA and CDR2 as SQIVND (reference sequence).

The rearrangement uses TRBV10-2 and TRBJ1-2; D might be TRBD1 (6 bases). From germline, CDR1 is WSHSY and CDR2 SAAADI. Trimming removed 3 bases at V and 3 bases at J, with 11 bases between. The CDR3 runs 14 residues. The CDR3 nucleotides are TGCGCCAGCAGTGACAGTGGGGGCTACTATGGCTACACCTTC. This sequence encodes CASSDSGGYYGYTF.

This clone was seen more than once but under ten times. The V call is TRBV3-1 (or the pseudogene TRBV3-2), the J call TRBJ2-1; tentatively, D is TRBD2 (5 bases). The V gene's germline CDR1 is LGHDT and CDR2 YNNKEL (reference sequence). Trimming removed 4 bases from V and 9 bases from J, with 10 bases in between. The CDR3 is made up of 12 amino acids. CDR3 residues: CASSPREGEQFF. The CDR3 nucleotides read TGTGCCAGCAGCCCCCGGGAAGGTGAGCAGTTCTTC.

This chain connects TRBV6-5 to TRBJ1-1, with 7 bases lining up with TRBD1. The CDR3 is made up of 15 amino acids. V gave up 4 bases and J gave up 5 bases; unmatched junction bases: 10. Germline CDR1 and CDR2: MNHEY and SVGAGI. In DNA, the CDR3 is TGTGCCAGCAGTTTCTCGACAGGGTTGAGGACTGAAGCTTTCTTT. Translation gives CASSFSTGLRTEAFF.